Following are 22 T cell receptor beta chains from one sample sequenced in a study of cytomegalovirus exposure and HLA in healthy donors. PCR amplification relied on 60 Vbeta primers (plus 13 Jbeta primers). Generated by immunoSEQ multiplex PCR, the TCRdb table keeps only in-frame clones and is missing some. Found here are 200,000 to 250,000 clones, 70% to 90% of them singletons; the top ten hold about 8%. The sample comprised PBMCs. These receptors all stem from a woman aged 60-75 years in good health and CMV-seropositive.

This chain links TRBV5-6 with TRBJ2-7; TRBD2 agrees at 7 bases. Trimming cost V 3 bases and J 0 bases; bases outside gene matches: 6. The CDR3 sequence is 15 residues long. The germline CDR1 and CDR2 sequences are SGHDT and YYEEEE. The CDR3, as DNA: TGTGCCAGCAGCTCGGGGGGATTGAGCTCCTACGAGCAGTACTTC. Protein sequence: CASSSGGLSSYEQYF.

The chain links TRBV5-4 to TRBJ1-4, with D possibly matching TRBD1 (6 bases). Deletions cut 4 bases from V and 6 bases from J, with 19 bases between. This CDR3 is 16 amino acids long. CDR1 SGHNT and CDR2 YYREEE come from the germline V gene (reference sequence). The DNA of the CDR3 is TGTGCCAGCAGCCGCGAAGTCGGGCAGGGGTATGAAAAACTGTTTTTT. It specifies CASSREVGQGYEKLFF. The full variable domain, with the rest looked up from reference TRBV5-4 and TRBJ1-4, is ETGVTQSPTHLIKTRGQQVTLRCSSQSGHNTVSWYQQALGQGPQFIFQYYREEENGRGNFPPRFSGLQFPNYSSELNVNALELDDSALYLCASSREVGQGYEKLFFGSGTQLSVL.

With regard to this clone: Within the sample, other DNA sequences also encode this same CDR3. The chain couples TRBV5-1 to TRBJ1-1, with D unclear. Germline lookup yields CDR1 SGHRS and CDR2 YFSETQ. This CDR3 is 14 amino acids long. The germline V and J ends were trimmed by 2 bases and 2 bases, with 10 bases remaining between them. CDR3 bases: TGCGCCAGCAGCTTAGGTGGAGCAAACACTGAAGCTTTCTTT. This encodes CASSLGGANTEAFF.

The chain recombines TRBV5-5 with TRBJ2-7, with D tentatively TRBD2 (5 bases). CDR3 length: 14 residues. V lost 0 bases and J 4 bases, leaving 11 bases between the germline ends. Germline V CDR1 and CDR2: SGHKS, YYEKEE (reference sequence). CDR3: CASSLVGGKYEQYF. The DNA of the CDR3 is TGTGCCAGCAGCTTGGTCGGAGGAAAGTACGAGCAGTACTTC.

V gene TRBV4-1 combines with J gene TRBJ2-2; D not resolved. Germline V gene lookup returns CDR1 MGHRA and CDR2 YSYEKL. Deletions cut 3 bases from V and 1 base from J, with 9 bases between. The CDR3 consists of 15 residues. The CDR3 region is CASSHPSGNTGELFF. DNA for the CDR3: TGCGCCAGCAGCCATCCTTCCGGGAACACCGGGGAGCTGTTTTTT.

The chain uses TRBV19 and TRBJ2-2, with D perhaps matching TRBD1 (5 bases). In germline, CDR1 is LNHDA, CDR2 SQIVND (reference sequence). The CDR3 has 15 amino acids. V lost 4 bases to trimming and J lost 1 base, with 10 bases between them. The CDR3 region is CASSTGKLNTGELFF. The CDR3 DNA is TGTGCCAGTAGTACAGGGAAGTTGAACACCGGGGAGCTGTTTTTT.

The chain carries TRBV19 and TRBJ2-7; 12 positions match TRBD2. This CDR3 has 12 amino acids. The germline CDR1 and CDR2 sequences are LNHDA and SQIVND (reference sequence). With V trimmed by 5 bases and J by 13 bases, 6 bases remained unmatched. This CDR3 is CASSFGLAGLYF. In DNA, the CDR3 is TGTGCCAGTAGTTTTGGACTAGCGGGACTTTACTTC.

J is TRBJ1-5 and V is TRBV7-9, with D tentatively TRBD1 (6 bases). Germline values: CDR1 SEHNR, CDR2 FQNEAQ (reference sequence). V was shortened by 4 bases and J by 6 bases, with 16 bases between the two germline ends. The CDR3 consists of 15 residues. The CDR3 region is CASSSDTGNSQPQHF. In DNA, the CDR3 is TGTGCCAGCAGCTCGGACACAGGGAATAGTCAGCCCCAGCATTTT.

The chain links TRBV10-1 to TRBJ2-3; 10 bases line up with TRBD2. Germline V gives CDR1 WNHNN, CDR2 SYGVQD (reference sequence). CDR3 length: 17 amino acids. The junction had 9 bases not matched to a gene; V was cut back by 0 bases and J by 6 bases. CDR3 residues: CASSESLTSGFGDTQYF. CDR3 bases: TGCGCCAGCAGTGAGTCGTTGACTAGCGGGTTCGGGGATACGCAGTATTTT.

This chain links TRBV7-2 with TRBJ2-5; 7 bases are shared with TRBD2. The closer fit of TRBJ2-7 to the DNA end suggests the J call may be wrong. From germline, CDR1 is SGHTA and CDR2 FQGNSA. The CDR3 runs 15 residues. CDR3 loop: CASSLVAGEGVEQYF. As DNA, the CDR3 is TGTGCCAGCAGCTTAGTCGCGGGAGAGGGTGTCGAGCAGTACTTC.

This clone is a singleton in its sample. The chain recombines TRBV6-1 with TRBJ2-3, with 7 nucleotides matching TRBD2. CDR3 length: 15 amino acids. Germline V CDR1 and CDR2: MNHNS, SASEGT. V was clipped by 3 bases and J by 6 bases; unmatched bases: 9. The CDR3 sequence: CASSEDRDYEDTQYF. As DNA, the CDR3 is TGTGCCAGCAGTGAGGACCGGGACTACGAGGATACGCAGTATTTT.

V and J are TRBV5-6 and TRBJ2-5; tentative D call: TRBD2 (5 bases). The better agreement between TRBJ2-7 and the DNA end casts doubt on the J call. CDR3 length: 15 amino acids. Germline V CDR1 and CDR2: SGHDT, YYEEEE. The CDR3 is CASSFGSARSYEQYF. The DNA of the CDR3 is TGTGCCAGCAGCTTCGGTAGCGCCCGCTCCTACGAGCAGTACTTC.

V usage is TRBV18 and J usage is TRBJ2-4, with a possible D match to TRBD2 (7 bases). The germline V and J ends were trimmed by 3 bases and 1 base, with 19 bases remaining between them. CDR1 KGHSH and CDR2 LQKENI come from the germline V gene. The CDR3 sequence is 18 residues long. CDR3 nucleotide sequence: TGTGCCAGCTCACCCCCCGCGGGGGCCGTGATGGCCAAAAACATTCAGTACTTC. Translated, it gives CASSPPAGAVMAKNIQYF.

The chain recombines TRBV6-5 with TRBJ1-4, with TRBD1 matching 11 bases. Looked up from germline, CDR1 is MNHEY and CDR2 is SVGAGI. CDR3 length: 15 residues. The ends lost 6 bases at V and 7 bases at J; junction bases unmatched: 7. This CDR3 reads CASRLTGTGGEKLFF. DNA of the CDR3: TGTGCCAGCAGACTAACCGGGACAGGGGGTGAAAAACTGTTTTTT.

The chain has TRBV19 and TRBJ1-5; TRBD1 agrees at 7 bases. V shed 5 bases, J shed 0 bases, and the junction held 4 bases outside the gene matches. Looked up from germline, CDR1 is LNHDA and CDR2 is SQIVND (reference sequence). This CDR3 comprises 15 residues. In DNA form, the CDR3 reads TGTGCCAGTAGTTCTCAGGGGGGTAGCAATCAGCCCCAGCATTTT. Its translation: CASSSQGGSNQPQHF.

The J gene is TRBJ1-1, the V gene TRBV5-1; 9 bases are shared with TRBD1. Trimming at V came to 3 bases and at J to 12 bases, leaving 21 bases not matched to a gene. The length of the CDR3 is 17 residues. Germline V gene lookup returns CDR1 SGHRS and CDR2 YFSETQ. The CDR3 spells CASSYNAGRGQGVESFF. CDR3 sequence (DNA): TGCGCCAGCAGCTACAACGCAGGGAGGGGACAGGGAGTGGAATCTTTCTTT.

The chain is built from TRBV11-2 and TRBJ2-7; 12 bases fit TRBD2. CDR1 is SGHAT, CDR2 FQNNGV, per germline. This CDR3 comprises 15 residues. Trimming removed 4 bases from V and 2 bases from J; junction bases left unmatched: 3. CDR3 in DNA: TGTGCCAGCAGCTCAAGACTAGCGGGGGCCTACGAGCAGTACTTC. Protein sequence: CASSSRLAGAYEQYF.

The genes are TRBV5-1 and TRBJ1-1, with D possibly TRBD1 on 5 matching bases. Germline-derived CDR1 and CDR2 are SGHRS and YFSETQ. V shed 4 bases and J shed 11 bases, with 15 bases lying between them. The CDR3 has 12 residues. The CDR3, as DNA: TGCGCCAGCAGCCGTCAGGGTGCCGAGGCTTTCTTT. As protein: CASSRQGAEAFF. The complete variable domain, with remaining parts taken from reference TRBV5-1 and TRBJ1-1, reads KAGVTQTPRYLIKTRGQQVTLSCSPISGHRSVSWYQQTPGQGLQFLFEYFSETQRNKGNFPGRFSGRQFSNSRSEMNVSTLELGDSALYLCASSRQGAEAFFGQGTRLTVV.

J is TRBJ2-3 and V is TRBV5-6, with a weak D call TRBD1 (5 bases). Germline CDR1 SGHDT, CDR2 YYEEEE. This CDR3 is built from 18 residues. Trimming cost V 5 bases and J 3 bases, with 25 bases left between them. The CDR3 nucleotides are TGTGCCAGCAGTCCGACATGGGGCCACGCCGAGAAAACAGATACGCAGTATTTT. This codes for CASSPTWGHAEKTDTQYF.

With regard to this clone: One junction end does not reproduce the germline sequence, and a read error may be involved. DNA for the CDR3: TGTTCCAGCAGCCCACAACAGACCGGGGAGCTGTTTTTT. It is translated as CSSSPQQTGELFF. This chain connects TRBV7-9 to TRBJ2-2, with D hard to call. Germline CDR1 SEHNR, CDR2 FQNEAQ (reference sequence). The CDR3 extends over 13 amino acids.

The CDR3 DNA sequence: TGTGCCAGTAGCTCAGGGCGCGGAAACACCATATATTTT. It translates to CASSSGRGNTIYF. This chain uses TRBV19 with TRBJ1-3; D may be TRBD1 (5 bases). Germline CDR1 is LNHDA and CDR2 is SQIVND (reference sequence). The CDR3 has 13 amino acids. Between the trimmed V and J ends, which lost 6 bases and 4 bases, there was a span of 10 bases.

This sequence joins TRBV15 and TRBJ2-7, with TRBD1 matching over 10 bases. The V gene end was trimmed by 1 base and the J gene end by 1 base; junction bases not matched to a gene: 4. Germline V gene sequence: CDR1 LNHNV, CDR2 YYDKDF (reference sequence). The CDR3 length is 16 residues. In DNA form, the CDR3 reads TGTGCCACCAGCAGAGTAAGGGGACAGGGGTCCTACGAGCAGTACTTC. Protein sequence: CATSRVRGQGSYEQYF.